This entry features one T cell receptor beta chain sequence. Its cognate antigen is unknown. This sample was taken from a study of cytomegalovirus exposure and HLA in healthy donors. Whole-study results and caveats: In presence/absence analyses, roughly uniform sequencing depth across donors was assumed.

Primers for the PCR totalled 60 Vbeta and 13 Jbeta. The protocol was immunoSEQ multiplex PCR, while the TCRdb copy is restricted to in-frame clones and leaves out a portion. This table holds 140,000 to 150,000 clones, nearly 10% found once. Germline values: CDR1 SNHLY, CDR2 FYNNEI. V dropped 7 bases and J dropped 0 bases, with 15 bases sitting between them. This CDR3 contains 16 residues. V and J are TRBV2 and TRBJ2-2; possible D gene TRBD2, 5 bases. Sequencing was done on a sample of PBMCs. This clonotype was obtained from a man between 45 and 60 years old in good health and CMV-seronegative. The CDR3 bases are TGTGCCAGCAAGGAAGTTGGAGGACCGAACACCGGGGAGCTGTTTTTT. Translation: CASKEVGGPNTGELFF.